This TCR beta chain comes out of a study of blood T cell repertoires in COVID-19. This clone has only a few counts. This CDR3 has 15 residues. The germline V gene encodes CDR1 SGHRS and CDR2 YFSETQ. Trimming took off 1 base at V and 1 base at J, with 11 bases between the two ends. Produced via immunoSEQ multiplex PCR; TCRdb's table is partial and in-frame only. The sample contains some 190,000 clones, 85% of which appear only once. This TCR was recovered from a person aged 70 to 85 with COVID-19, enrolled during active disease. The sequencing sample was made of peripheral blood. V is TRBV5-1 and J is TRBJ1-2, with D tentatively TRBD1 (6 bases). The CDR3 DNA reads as TGCGCCAGCAGCTTGTCAGGGGAGAATAACTATGGCTACACCTTC. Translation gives CASSLSGENNYGYTF. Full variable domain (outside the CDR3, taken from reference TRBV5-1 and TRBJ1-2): KAGVTQTPRYLIKTRGQQVTLSCSPISGHRSVSWYQQTPGQGLQFLFEYFSETQRNKGNFPGRFSGRQFSNSRSEMNVSTLELGDSALYLCASSLSGENNYGYTFGSGTRLTVV.